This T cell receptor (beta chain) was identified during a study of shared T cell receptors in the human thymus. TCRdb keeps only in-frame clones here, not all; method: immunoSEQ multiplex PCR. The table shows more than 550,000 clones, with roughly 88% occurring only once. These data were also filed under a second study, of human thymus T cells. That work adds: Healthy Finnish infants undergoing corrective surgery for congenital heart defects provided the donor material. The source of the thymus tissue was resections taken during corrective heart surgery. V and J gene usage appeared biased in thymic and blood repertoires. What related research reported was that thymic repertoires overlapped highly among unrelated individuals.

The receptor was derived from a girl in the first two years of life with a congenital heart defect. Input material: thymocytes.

The CDR3 DNA reads TGTGCCAGCTCCCCGACAGTTTCCTACGAGCAGTACTTC. Its protein product is CASSPTVSYEQYF. The chain employs TRBV6-1 and TRBJ2-7; tentatively, D is TRBD1 (5 bases). The CDR3 runs to 13 residues. With 8 bases removed from V and 1 base from J, the gap between germline ends came to 12 bases. The germline V gene encodes CDR1 MNHNS and CDR2 SASEGT.